The 24 T cell receptor beta chains given below trace back to one sample, sequenced in a study of blood T cell repertoires in COVID-19. Clones were sequenced by immunoSEQ multiplex PCR, and TCRdb holds only the in-frame ones, with some missing. In the table there are 270,000 or so clones, around 82% of which are singletons. Sequenced sample: peripheral blood. These receptors originate from a woman aged 18-29 years with acute or convalescent COVID-19.

V is TRBV5-1 and J is TRBJ2-5, with 9 bases aligning to TRBD1. J was trimmed by 1 base and V by 1 base; bases with no gene match: 5. Germline V gene sequence: CDR1 SGHRS, CDR2 YFSETQ. The CDR3 consists of 16 residues. The CDR3, as DNA: TGCGCCAGCAGCTTGTGGGACAGGGCCATCCAAGAGACCCAGTACTTC. Translation: CASSLWDRAIQETQYF.

CDR3 nucleotides: TGTGCCAGCAGTTCAGGGGGCGTGAACACTGAAGCTTTCTTT. Translating it yields CASSSGGVNTEAFF. The chain joins TRBV27 to TRBJ1-1, with 8 bases aligning to TRBD1. The CDR3 loop spans 14 amino acids. With 4 bases clipped from V and 0 bases from J, the junction kept 1 base outside the gene matches. Germline V gene lookup returns CDR1 MNHEY and CDR2 SMNVEV (reference sequence).

The V call is TRBV5-1, the J call TRBJ2-7, with 11 bases that match TRBD2. This CDR3 region has 15 residues. After removal of 0 bases from V and 7 bases from J, the junction contained 6 bases not matched to a gene. Germline values: CDR1 SGHRS, CDR2 YFSETQ. CDR3: CASSLGGLAGYEQYF. The CDR3 DNA sequence: TGCGCCAGCAGCTTGGGTGGACTAGCGGGTTATGAGCAGTACTTC. The full variable domain, rest sourced from reference TRBV5-1 and TRBJ2-7, is KAGVTQTPRYLIKTRGQQVTLSCSPISGHRSVSWYQQTPGQGLQFLFEYFSETQRNKGNFPGRFSGRQFSNSRSEMNVSTLELGDSALYLCASSLGGLAGYEQYFGPGTRLTVT.

This chain connects TRBV5-6 to TRBJ2-7; no definite D call. Germline CDR1 and CDR2: SGHDT and YYEEEE. The V end was cut by 0 bases, the J end by 2 bases, with 6 bases between. CDR3 length: 13 residues. CDR3 DNA sequence: TGTGCCAGCAGCTTGGGCAGAACCTACGAGCAGTACTTC. This translates into CASSLGRTYEQYF.

A few counts support this clone. This sequence joins TRBV6-1 and TRBJ1-6; D perhaps matches TRBD1 (5 bases). Germline CDR1 and CDR2: MNHNS and SASEGT. Trimming stripped 0 bases from V and 8 bases from J, with 11 bases between. This CDR3 spans 15 amino acids. The DNA for the CDR3 is TGTGCCAGCAGTGAAGCTGGGGGGGATCATTCACCCCTCCACTTT. Translated: CASSEAGGDHSPLHF.

CDR3 amino acids: CASSPSPPGGSLWNEQFF. CDR3 bases: TGTGCCAGCAGCCCCTCTCCACCGGGGGGTAGCTTGTGGAATGAGCAGTTCTTC. The rearrangement uses TRBV7-9 and TRBJ2-1; TRBD2 matches at 7 bases. With 5 bases clipped from V and 7 bases from J, the junction kept 20 bases outside the gene matches. Germline V CDR1 and CDR2: SEHNR, FQNEAQ (reference sequence). The CDR3 length is 18 residues.

This rearrangement joins TRBV24-1 to TRBJ2-5; D is possibly TRBD1 (6 bases). This CDR3 has 12 amino acids. Germline lookup yields CDR1 KGHDR and CDR2 SFDVKD. V was clipped by 5 bases and J by 5 bases, with 8 bases between them. The CDR3 spells CATSGQGETQYF. The CDR3, as DNA: TGTGCCACCAGTGGGCAGGGGGAGACCCAGTACTTC.

The V and J genes are TRBV18 and TRBJ1-4; 7 nucleotides match TRBD1. The germline CDR1 and CDR2 sequences are KGHSH and LQKENI. The CDR3 spans 14 residues. J gave up 8 bases and V 4 bases, and 7 bases lay outside the gene matches. The DNA for the CDR3 is TGTGCCAGCTCACATACAGGGGTTAACGAAAAACTGTTTTTT. Translating gives CASSHTGVNEKLFF.

The chain recombines TRBV7-2 with TRBJ2-5; D possibly corresponds to TRBD2 (5 bases). V dropped 6 bases and J dropped 5 bases, with 16 bases sitting between them. This CDR3 region has 14 residues. Germline CDR1 SGHTA, CDR2 FQGNSA. CDR3 in amino acids: CASSRGGRGETQYF. The CDR3 DNA reads TGTGCCAGCAGTCGCGGAGGCCGCGGGGAGACCCAGTACTTC.

The chain links TRBV5-1 to TRBJ2-3; 8 bases are shared with TRBD1. With 0 bases clipped from V and 3 bases from J, the junction kept 9 bases outside the gene matches. Germline assignment: CDR1 SGHRS and CDR2 YFSETQ. The CDR3 is made up of 17 amino acids. CDR3 sequence (DNA): TGCGCCAGCAGCTTGGCTTACACAGGGGGTTATACAGATACGCAGTATTTT. Amino acid sequence: CASSLAYTGGYTDTQYF.

The CDR3 nucleotides read TGCGCCAGCAGCTCAGGGGTGGAAGAGACCCAGTACTTC. It specifies CASSSGVEETQYF. This chain joins TRBV5-1 and TRBJ2-5; perhaps TRBD1 as D (6 bases). Germline V gene lookup returns CDR1 SGHRS and CDR2 YFSETQ. V dropped 3 bases and J dropped 3 bases, with 9 bases sitting between them. CDR3 length: 13 residues.

This chain links TRBV12-3 or TRBV12-4 with TRBJ1-1; possibly TRBD1 for D (5 bases). This CDR3 region has 13 residues. The V end lost 7 bases, the J end lost 4 bases, and 13 bases lay between the germline ends. DNA for the CDR3: TGTGCCAGCACCCGGATGGGGGGCACTGAAGCTTTCTTT. This translates into CASTRMGGTEAFF.

The DNA for the CDR3 is TGCGCCAGCAGCTTGGGACCGGGGGGATCTGGAAACACCATATATTTT. Translated: CASSLGPGGSGNTIYF. This chain uses TRBV5-1 with TRBJ1-3; perhaps TRBD1 as D (5 bases). V was trimmed by 0 bases and J by 1 base, leaving 11 bases between them. This CDR3 has 16 amino acids. CDR1 SGHRS and CDR2 YFSETQ come from the germline V gene.

This clone has just one count. The chain carries TRBV14 and TRBJ2-7; D perhaps matches TRBD2 (5 bases). Germline CDR1 and CDR2: SGHDN and FVKESK. There are 15 residues in the CDR3. Trimming stripped 0 bases from V and 7 bases from J, with 16 bases between. As DNA, the CDR3 is TGTGCCAGCAGCCAAGATGTGGGGAAGGGCGGGGAGCAGTACTTC. Protein: CASSQDVGKGGEQYF.

The CDR3 loop reads CASSPGTSVSSYNEQFF. In DNA form, the CDR3 reads TGTGCCAGTAGTCCTGGGACTAGCGTTAGCTCCTACAATGAGCAGTTCTTC. This chain links TRBV19 with TRBJ2-1; 10 nucleotides match TRBD2. Losses at the gene ends were 5 bases for V and 0 bases for J; bases not matched to a gene: 7. Germline V gene sequence: CDR1 LNHDA, CDR2 SQIVND (reference sequence). The CDR3 runs to 17 residues.

This rearrangement joins TRBV29-1 to TRBJ2-7, with 14 bases aligning to TRBD2. V dropped 0 bases and J dropped 2; count of bases not matched to a gene: 6. Germline-derived CDR1 and CDR2 are SQVTM and ANQGSEA. This CDR3 has 17 amino acids. The CDR3 loop reads CSVEESGTSGSAYEQYF. As DNA, the CDR3 is TGCAGCGTTGAAGAGTCAGGGACTAGCGGGAGTGCCTACGAGCAGTACTTC.

The chain carries TRBV12-3 or TRBV12-4 and TRBJ1-2; 7 bases fit TRBD1. CDR3 length: 12 residues. V trimming: 7 bases; J trimming: 4 bases; junction bases outside the gene matches: 3. CDR3: CASTTGAYGYTF. The CDR3 DNA reads as TGTGCCAGCACAACAGGGGCCTATGGCTACACCTTC.

The chain employs TRBV7-2 and TRBJ2-7; the match to TRBD1 covers 9 bases. The CDR3 runs to 15 residues. From germline, CDR1 is SGHTA and CDR2 FQGNSA. Unmatched junction bases numbered 5, after V lost 3 bases and J lost 2 bases. This CDR3 reads CASSFGTGITYEQYF. The CDR3 DNA reads as TGTGCCAGCAGCTTCGGGACAGGGATCACCTACGAGCAGTACTTC.

This chain joins TRBV2 and TRBJ2-1, with TRBD2 identical over 14 bases. CDR1 and CDR2 (germline): SNHLY, FYNNEI. After removal of 0 bases from V and 9 bases from J, the junction contained 10 bases not matched to a gene. The CDR3 spans 18 residues. The chain's CDR3 is CASSEAMGLAGDSAEQFF. The CDR3 DNA is TGTGCCAGCAGTGAAGCGATGGGACTAGCGGGAGATTCGGCTGAGCAGTTCTTC.

Details on this clone: The sample has other DNA sequences that encode this CDR3 too. The chain uses TRBV29-1 and TRBJ2-7; D not resolved. The CDR3 is made up of 11 amino acids. V lost 4 bases to trimming and J lost 2 bases, with 6 bases between them. Germline CDR1 is SQVTM and CDR2 is ANQGSEA. The CDR3 here is CSVGETYEQYF. As DNA, the CDR3 is TGCAGCGTTGGCGAGACCTACGAGCAGTACTTC.

The chain is built from TRBV6-2 or TRBV6-3 and TRBJ2-7, with D possibly TRBD1 on 6 matching bases. Deletions cut 0 bases from V and 7 bases from J, with 19 bases between. The CDR3 totals 16 residues. Germline CDR1 is MNHEY and CDR2 is SVGEGT. In DNA, the CDR3 is TGTGCCAGCAGTTACTCAACGGACAGAAGATCCTGGGAGCAGTACTTC. Its protein product is CASSYSTDRRSWEQYF.

This rearrangement joins TRBV27 to TRBJ2-4, with 7 bases matching TRBD2. Trimming at V came to 6 bases and at J to 6 bases, leaving 14 bases not matched to a gene. Germline values: CDR1 MNHEY, CDR2 SMNVEV (reference sequence). CDR3 size: 16 residues. CDR3 residues: CASRKASGKHANIQYF. CDR3 DNA: TGTGCCAGCAGGAAGGCTAGCGGTAAACACGCAAACATTCAGTACTTC.

The CDR3 nucleotides read TGTGCCAGCAGCTTAAGCGGGAGTTCCTACGAGCAGTACTTC. Amino acid sequence: CASSLSGSSYEQYF. The chain joins TRBV7-9 to TRBJ2-7, with 8 bases lining up with TRBD2. The CDR3 is 14 residues long. Looked up from germline, CDR1 is SEHNR and CDR2 is FQNEAQ (reference sequence). Trimming at V came to 2 bases and at J to 1 base, leaving 1 base not matched to a gene.

V and J are TRBV6-1 and TRBJ1-2; the D is unclear. CDR1 is MNHNS, CDR2 SASEGT, per germline. V was pared by 0 bases and J by 5 bases, with 10 bases between. This CDR3 has 14 residues. The CDR3 here is CASSEAHHRYGYTF. CDR3 sequence (DNA): TGTGCCAGCAGTGAAGCCCACCACCGGTATGGCTACACCTTC.